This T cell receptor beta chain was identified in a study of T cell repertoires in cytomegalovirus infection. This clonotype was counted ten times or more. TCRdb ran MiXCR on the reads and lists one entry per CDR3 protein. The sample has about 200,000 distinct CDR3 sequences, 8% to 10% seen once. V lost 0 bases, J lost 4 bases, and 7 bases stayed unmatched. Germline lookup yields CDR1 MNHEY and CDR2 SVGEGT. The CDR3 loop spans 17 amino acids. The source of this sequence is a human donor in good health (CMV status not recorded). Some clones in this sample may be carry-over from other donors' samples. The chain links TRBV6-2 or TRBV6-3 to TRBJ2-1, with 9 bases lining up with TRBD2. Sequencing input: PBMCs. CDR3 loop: CASSYSSPSGIYNEQFF. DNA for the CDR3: TGTGCCAGCAGTTACTCTTCCCCTAGCGGGATATACAATGAGCAGTTCTTC.